This is a list of T cell receptor beta chains from one sample in a study of CD8 T cells in Susac syndrome. Each CDR3 protein gets one entry after TCRdb re-called the immunoSEQ multiplex PCR reads with MiXCR. The sample has under 90,000 distinct CDR3 sequences; roughly 91% are singletons. The sequenced material came from CD4+ T cells from PBMCs. The receptors originated from a human donor with Susac syndrome. CDR3s include the opening cysteine and the closing phenylalanine or tryptophan. D genes are given only for firm matches. Only part of the rows carry a size: once, few, many, or a class if the clone is expanded.

v_gene	j_gene	d_gene	abundance	CDR3aa	CDR3nt
TRBV11-1	TRBJ2-5	TRBD1	-	CASSLATGVQETQYF	TGTGCCAGCAGCTTAGCGACAGGGGTCCAAGAGACCCAGTACTTC
TRBV12-3/TRBV12-4	TRBJ2-1	TRBD2	-	CASSLGTSFYNEQFF	TGTGCCAGCAGTTTAGGGACTAGTTTCTACAATGAGCAGTTCTTC
TRBV5-1	TRBJ2-1	-	-	CASTLPKQSYNEQLF	TGCGCCAGCACTTTGCCGAAACAATCTTACAATGAGCAGCTCTTC
TRBV24-1	TRBJ2-1	-	-	CATSDLPSGGAPYNEQFF	TGTGCCACCAGTGATTTGCCTAGTGGGGGAGCCCCCTACAATGAGCAGTTCTTC
TRBV19	TRBJ1-1	TRBD1	-	CASSILGLLDRGRKTEAFF	TGTGCCAGTAGTATTCTCGGCTTACTAGACAGGGGGCGAAAAACTGAAGCTTTCTTT
TRBV20-1	TRBJ1-1	-	-	CSAERGADTEAFF	TGCAGTGCTGAACGAGGGGCCGACACTGAAGCTTTCTTT
TRBV5-1	TRBJ2-1	TRBD2	-	CASSLTSGSDEQFF	TGCGCCAGCAGCTTGACTAGCGGGAGCGACGAGCAGTTCTTC
TRBV12-3/TRBV12-4	TRBJ1-2	-	-	CASSSGWGTNYGYTF	TGTGCCAGCAGTTCCGGATGGGGGACTAACTATGGCTACACCTTC
TRBV7-2	TRBJ2-5	-	-	CASSLTLPSGTQYF	TGTGCCAGCAGCTTAACCCTTCCCTCGGGAACCCAGTACTTC
TRBV2	TRBJ2-7	TRBD1	-	CASRTGVGEQYF	TGTGCCAGCAGGACAGGGGTCGGCGAGCAGTACTTC
TRBV5-1	TRBJ2-5	-	-	CASSRTGPRPQETQYF	TGCGCCAGCAGCCGTACCGGACCGCGCCCCCAAGAGACCCAGTACTTC
TRBV20-1	TRBJ2-2	TRBD2	-	CSASPSLAGGPGELFF	TGCAGTGCTAGCCCTTCACTAGCGGGGGGACCCGGGGAGCTGTTTTTT
TRBV20-1	TRBJ2-1	TRBD2	-	CSASTGLGSYNEQFF	TGCAGTGCTAGCACCGGACTAGGCTCCTACAATGAGCAGTTCTTC
TRBV7-2	TRBJ2-6	-	-	CASRVDFTRSGANVLTF	TGTGCCAGCAGGGTGGACTTCACTAGGTCTGGGGCCAACGTCCTGACTTTC
TRBV24-1	TRBJ2-2	-	-	CAIGDSNTGELFF	TGTGCCATCGGAGATTCGAACACCGGGGAGCTGTTTTTT
TRBV15	TRBJ2-7	-	-	CATSSRGGDFYKDF	TGTGCCACCAGCAGTAGAGGAGGGGACTTTTACAAGGACTTC
TRBV24-1	TRBJ2-1	-	-	CATIDSGGRDNEQFF	TGTGCCACCATTGACTCTGGGGGACGAGACAATGAGCAGTTCTTC
TRBV7-6	TRBJ2-7	-	-	CASSSSYRDEQYF	TGTGCCAGCAGCTCTTCTTACAGGGACGAGCAGTACTTC
TRBV12-3/TRBV12-4	TRBJ1-4	-	-	CASSPDSPPNEKLFF	TGTGCCAGCAGTCCTGACAGCCCCCCTAATGAAAAACTGTTTTTT
TRBV20-1	TRBJ2-7	TRBD2	once	CSAPIAGVSEQYF	TGCAGTGCTCCAATAGCGGGAGTAAGCGAGCAGTACTTC
TRBV5-4	TRBJ2-1	-	-	CASFPDPTRYNEQFF	TGTGCCAGTTTCCCCGACCCGACGCGTTACAATGAGCAGTTCTTC
TRBV30	TRBJ1-5	-	-	CAWSGEGGRNQPQHF	TGTGCCTGGAGTGGTGAAGGGGGTCGCAATCAGCCCCAGCATTTT
TRBV7-2	TRBJ2-5	-	-	CASSRSGTKNLKETQYF	TGTGCCAGCAGCAGATCCGGGACAAAAAATCTGAAAGAGACCCAGTACTTC
TRBV12-3/TRBV12-4	TRBJ2-1	TRBD2	-	CASSPGLAGAGEQFF	TGTGCCAGCAGCCCAGGACTAGCGGGGGCGGGAGAGCAGTTCTTC
TRBV6-6	TRBJ1-2	-	once	CASSKQGRTTGYGYTF	TGTGCCAGCAGTAAACAGGGACGCACAACGGGCTATGGCTACACCTTC
TRBV28	TRBJ2-3	TRBD2	-	CASSQPGLAGATTDTQYF	TGTGCCAGCAGCCAACCGGGACTAGCGGGCGCGACCACAGATACGCAGTATTTT
TRBV7-2	TRBJ2-3	-	-	CASSPVGRGITDTQYF	TGTGCCAGCAGCCCCGTAGGGCGGGGCATCACAGATACGCAGTATTTT
TRBV3-1	TRBJ1-5	-	once	CASSLKGGPQHF	TGTGCCAGCAGCCTTAAGGGAGGGCCCCAGCATTTT
TRBV6-5	TRBJ2-7	TRBD1	few	CASTYRGTGTYEQYF	TGTGCCAGCACCTACCGTGGGACAGGCACCTACGAGCAGTACTTC
TRBV5-1	TRBJ1-1	-	-	CASSYQTMAYTEAFF	TGCGCCAGCAGCTACCAGACAATGGCGTACACTGAAGCTTTCTTT
TRBV12-3/TRBV12-4	TRBJ2-4	TRBD1	-	CASNTPGQDAKNIQYF	TGTGCCAGCAATACCCCGGGACAGGACGCCAAAAACATTCAGTACTTC
TRBV20-1	TRBJ2-1	-	-	CSASPTRGEQFF	TGCAGTGCTAGTCCCACTCGGGGTGAGCAGTTCTTC
TRBV20-1	TRBJ1-3	TRBD1	-	CSARGDRDGNTIYF	TGCAGTGCTAGGGGGGACAGGGACGGAAACACCATATATTTT
TRBV5-1	TRBJ1-2	TRBD1	-	CASSQWTGGTGYTF	TGCGCCAGCAGCCAATGGACAGGGGGCACTGGCTACACCTTC
TRBV6-6	TRBJ1-1	-	-	CASSFTSGGTEAFF	TGTGCCAGCAGTTTCACCTCCGGAGGGACTGAAGCTTTCTTT
TRBV30	TRBJ2-4	TRBD2	-	CAWSVSSGSANIQYF	TGTGCCTGGAGTGTAAGTAGCGGGAGTGCGAACATTCAGTACTTC
TRBV19	TRBJ2-1	-	once	CASSLLSSYNEQFF	TGTGCCAGTAGTCTCCTGTCGTCCTACAATGAGCAGTTCTTC
TRBV3-1	TRBJ2-3	-	-	CASSQGRVQRGYTDTQYF	TGTGCCAGCAGCCAAGGAAGGGTACAACGCGGATACACAGATACGCAGTATTTT
TRBV10-3	TRBJ1-2	-	-	CATSILADYGYTF	TGTGCCACCTCGATATTGGCGGACTATGGCTACACCTTC
TRBV28	TRBJ2-7	-	-	CASRPKGGGLASYEQYF	TGTGCCAGCAGGCCCAAGGGGGGGGGTTTGGCCTCCTACGAGCAGTACTTC
TRBV6-1	TRBJ1-3	-	-	CASVLSGNTIYF	TGTGCCAGCGTGTTATCTGGAAACACCATATATTTT
TRBV2	TRBJ2-5	TRBD2	-	CASATWGGRTSGDHQETQYF	TGTGCCAGCGCCACCTGGGGAGGGCGGACTAGCGGGGACCACCAAGAGACCCAGTACTTC
TRBV5-4	TRBJ2-5	TRBD1	-	CASSYSGTGGETQYF	TGTGCCAGCAGCTACTCCGGGACAGGGGGCGAGACCCAGTACTTC
TRBV18	TRBJ2-3	TRBD2	-	CASSPPLAGAPPGTDTQYF	TGTGCCAGCTCACCACCGTTAGCGGGGGCTCCCCCGGGAACAGATACGCAGTATTTT
TRBV2	TRBJ1-3	-	-	CASSEDRGNTIYF	TGTGCCAGCAGTGAAGACAGAGGAAACACCATATATTTT
TRBV6-1	TRBJ2-3	TRBD2	once	CASSTPREADTQYF	TGTGCCAGCAGTACGCCACGGGAGGCAGATACGCAGTATTTT
TRBV14	TRBJ2-5	TRBD2	-	CASSPRTSAYQETQYF	TGTGCCAGCAGTCCTAGGACTAGCGCCTACCAAGAGACCCAGTACTTC
TRBV19	TRBJ2-2	-	-	CASTVTRNTGELFF	TGTGCCAGTACCGTGACTAGGAACACCGGGGAGCTGTTTTTT
TRBV30	TRBJ2-7	TRBD2	-	CAWRISGRAFEQYF	TGTGCCTGGAGAATTAGCGGGAGGGCCTTCGAGCAGTACTTC